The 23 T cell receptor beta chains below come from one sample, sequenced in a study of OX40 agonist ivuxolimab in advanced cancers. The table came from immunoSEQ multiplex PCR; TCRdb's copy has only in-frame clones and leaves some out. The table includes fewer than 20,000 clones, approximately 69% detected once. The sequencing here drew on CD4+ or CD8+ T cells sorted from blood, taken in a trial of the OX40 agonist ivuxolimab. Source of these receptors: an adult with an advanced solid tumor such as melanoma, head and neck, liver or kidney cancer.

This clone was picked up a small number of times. The DNA for the CDR3 is TGTGCCAGCAGCACTCCGGGACAGTTCTCCGGGGAGACCCAGTACTTC. Its translation: CASSTPGQFSGETQYF. The chain couples TRBV7-9 to TRBJ2-5; 7 bases agree with TRBD1. The CDR3 has 16 residues. The trim removed 5 bases at V and 5 bases at J, leaving 14 bases unmatched. In germline, CDR1 is SEHNR, CDR2 FQNEAQ (reference sequence).

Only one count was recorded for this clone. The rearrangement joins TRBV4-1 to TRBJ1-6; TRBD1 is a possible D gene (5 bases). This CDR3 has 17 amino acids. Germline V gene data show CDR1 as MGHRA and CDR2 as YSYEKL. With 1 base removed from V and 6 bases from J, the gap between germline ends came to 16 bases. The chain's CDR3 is CASSQATGLLRNSPLHF. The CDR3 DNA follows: TGCGCCAGCAGCCAAGCCACGGGGCTTTTGCGTAATTCACCCCTCCACTTT.

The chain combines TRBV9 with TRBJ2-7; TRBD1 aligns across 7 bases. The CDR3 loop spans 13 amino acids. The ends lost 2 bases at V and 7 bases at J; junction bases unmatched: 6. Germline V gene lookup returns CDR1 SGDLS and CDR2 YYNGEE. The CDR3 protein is CASSVYSGGEQYF. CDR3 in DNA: TGTGCCAGCAGCGTTTATTCAGGGGGTGAGCAGTACTTC.

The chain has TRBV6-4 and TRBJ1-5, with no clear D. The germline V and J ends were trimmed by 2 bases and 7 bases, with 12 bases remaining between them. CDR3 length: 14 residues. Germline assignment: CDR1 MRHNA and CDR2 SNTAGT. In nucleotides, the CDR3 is TGTGCCAGCAGTGACGTGTGGGCGGGCCAGCCCCAGCATTTT. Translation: CASSDVWAGQPQHF.

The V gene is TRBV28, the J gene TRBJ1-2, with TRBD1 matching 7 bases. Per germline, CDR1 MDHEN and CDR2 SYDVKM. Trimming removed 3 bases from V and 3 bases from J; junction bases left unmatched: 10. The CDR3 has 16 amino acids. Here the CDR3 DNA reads TGTGCCAGCAGTTTCAACAGGGACAGCACCCACTATGGCTACACCTTC. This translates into CASSFNRDSTHYGYTF.

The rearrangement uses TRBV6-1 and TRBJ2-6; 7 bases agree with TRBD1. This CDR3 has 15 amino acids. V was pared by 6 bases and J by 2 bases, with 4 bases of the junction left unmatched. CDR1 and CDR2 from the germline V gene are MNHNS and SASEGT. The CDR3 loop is CASRGGQAGANVLTF. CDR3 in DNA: TGTGCCAGCAGAGGCGGACAGGCTGGGGCCAACGTCCTGACTTTC.

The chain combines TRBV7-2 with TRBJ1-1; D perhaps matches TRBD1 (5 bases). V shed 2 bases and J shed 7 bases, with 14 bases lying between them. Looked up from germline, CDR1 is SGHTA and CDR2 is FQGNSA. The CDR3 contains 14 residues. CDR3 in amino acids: CASSLTSGWGEAFF. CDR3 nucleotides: TGTGCCAGCAGCTTAACCTCAGGGTGGGGTGAAGCTTTCTTT.

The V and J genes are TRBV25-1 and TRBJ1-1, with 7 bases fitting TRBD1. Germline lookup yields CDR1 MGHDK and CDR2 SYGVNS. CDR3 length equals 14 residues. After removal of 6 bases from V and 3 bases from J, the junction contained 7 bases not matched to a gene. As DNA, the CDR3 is TGTGCCAGCAGGGGACAGTGGGGGGACACTGAAGCTTTCTTT. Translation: CASRGQWGDTEAFF.

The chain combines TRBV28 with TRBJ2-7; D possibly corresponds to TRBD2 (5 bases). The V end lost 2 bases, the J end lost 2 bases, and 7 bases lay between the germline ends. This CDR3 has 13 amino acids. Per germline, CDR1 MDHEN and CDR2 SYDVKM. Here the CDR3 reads CASSLDSAYEQYF. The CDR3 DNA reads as TGTGCCAGCAGTTTAGATAGCGCCTACGAGCAGTACTTC.

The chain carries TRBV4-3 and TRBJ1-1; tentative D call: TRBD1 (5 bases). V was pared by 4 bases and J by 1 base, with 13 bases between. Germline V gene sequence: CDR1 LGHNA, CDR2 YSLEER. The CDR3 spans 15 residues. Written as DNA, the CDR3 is TGCGCCAGCAGCCGCGACTCGGGGGGGAACACTGAAGCTTTCTTT. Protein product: CASSRDSGGNTEAFF.

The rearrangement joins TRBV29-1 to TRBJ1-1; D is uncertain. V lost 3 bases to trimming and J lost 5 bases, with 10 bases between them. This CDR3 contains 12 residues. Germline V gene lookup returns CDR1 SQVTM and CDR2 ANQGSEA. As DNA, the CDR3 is TGCAGCGTTGAGTACGGGTTGACTGAAGCTTTCTTT. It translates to CSVEYGLTEAFF.

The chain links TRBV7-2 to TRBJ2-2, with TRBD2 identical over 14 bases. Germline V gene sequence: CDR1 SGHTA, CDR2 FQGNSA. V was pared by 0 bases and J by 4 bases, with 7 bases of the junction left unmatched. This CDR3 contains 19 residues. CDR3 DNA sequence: TGTGCCAGCAGCTTAGCTGGACTAGCGGGAGGAACCTTCACCGGGGAGCTGTTTTTT. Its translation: CASSLAGLAGGTFTGELFF.

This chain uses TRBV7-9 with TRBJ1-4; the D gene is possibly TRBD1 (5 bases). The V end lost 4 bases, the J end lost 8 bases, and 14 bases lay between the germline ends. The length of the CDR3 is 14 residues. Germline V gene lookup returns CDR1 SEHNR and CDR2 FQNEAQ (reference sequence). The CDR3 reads CASSSSLGEEKLFF. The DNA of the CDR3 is TGTGCCAGCAGCTCTAGTCTGGGGGAGGAAAAACTGTTTTTT.

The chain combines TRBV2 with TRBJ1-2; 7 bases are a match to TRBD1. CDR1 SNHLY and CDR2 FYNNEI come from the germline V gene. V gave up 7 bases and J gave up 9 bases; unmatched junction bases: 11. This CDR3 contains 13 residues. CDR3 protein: CASTGQLLQRYTF. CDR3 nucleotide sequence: TGTGCCAGCACGGGACAGCTACTTCAGCGCTACACCTTC.

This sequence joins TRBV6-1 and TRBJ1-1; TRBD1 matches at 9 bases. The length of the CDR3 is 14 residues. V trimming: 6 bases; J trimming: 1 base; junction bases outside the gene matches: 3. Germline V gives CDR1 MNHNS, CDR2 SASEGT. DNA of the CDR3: TGTGCCAGCAGATTGGACAGGGGGAACACTGAAGCTTTCTTT. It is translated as CASRLDRGNTEAFF.

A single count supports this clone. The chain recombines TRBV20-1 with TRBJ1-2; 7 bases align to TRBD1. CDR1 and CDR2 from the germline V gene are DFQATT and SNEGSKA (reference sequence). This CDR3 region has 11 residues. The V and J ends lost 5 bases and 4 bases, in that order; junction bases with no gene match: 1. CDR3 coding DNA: TGCAGTGCTGGGGACAGCTATGGCTACACCTTC. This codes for CSAGDSYGYTF.

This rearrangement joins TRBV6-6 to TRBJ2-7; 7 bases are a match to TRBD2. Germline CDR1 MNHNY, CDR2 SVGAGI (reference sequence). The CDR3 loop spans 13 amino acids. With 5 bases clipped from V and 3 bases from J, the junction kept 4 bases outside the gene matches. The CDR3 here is CASSGLVYYEQYF. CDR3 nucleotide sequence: TGTGCCAGCAGTGGACTAGTGTACTACGAGCAGTACTTC.

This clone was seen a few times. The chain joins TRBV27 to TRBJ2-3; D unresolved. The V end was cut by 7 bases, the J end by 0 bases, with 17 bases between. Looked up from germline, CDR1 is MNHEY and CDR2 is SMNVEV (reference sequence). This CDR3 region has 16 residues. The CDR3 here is CASMHSGQPSTDTQYF. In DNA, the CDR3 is TGTGCCAGCATGCACTCCGGGCAGCCTAGCACAGATACGCAGTATTTT.

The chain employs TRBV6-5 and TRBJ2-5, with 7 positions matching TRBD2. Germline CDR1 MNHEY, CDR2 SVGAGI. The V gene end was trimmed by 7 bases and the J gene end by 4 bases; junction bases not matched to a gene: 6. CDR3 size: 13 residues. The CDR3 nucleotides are TGTGCCAGCATGGGAACGGGGGGAGAGACCCAGTACTTC. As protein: CASMGTGGETQYF.

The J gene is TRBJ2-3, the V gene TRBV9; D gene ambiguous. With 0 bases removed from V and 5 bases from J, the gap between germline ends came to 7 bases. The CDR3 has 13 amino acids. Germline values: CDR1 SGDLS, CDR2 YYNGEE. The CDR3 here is CASSVESLDTQYF. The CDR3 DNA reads TGTGCCAGCAGCGTAGAGAGCCTAGATACGCAGTATTTT.

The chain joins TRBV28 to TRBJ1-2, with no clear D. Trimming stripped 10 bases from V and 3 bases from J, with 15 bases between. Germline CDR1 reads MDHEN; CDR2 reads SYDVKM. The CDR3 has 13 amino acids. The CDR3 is CATKDGDYYGYTF. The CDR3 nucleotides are TGTGCCACCAAGGATGGGGATTACTATGGCTACACCTTC.

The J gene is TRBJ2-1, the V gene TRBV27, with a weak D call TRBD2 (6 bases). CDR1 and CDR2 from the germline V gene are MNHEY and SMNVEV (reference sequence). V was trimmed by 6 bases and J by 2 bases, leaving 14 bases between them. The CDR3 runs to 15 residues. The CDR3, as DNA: TGTGCCAGCAGCCTGACTAGAACGCCCTACAATGAGCAGTTCTTC. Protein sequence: CASSLTRTPYNEQFF.

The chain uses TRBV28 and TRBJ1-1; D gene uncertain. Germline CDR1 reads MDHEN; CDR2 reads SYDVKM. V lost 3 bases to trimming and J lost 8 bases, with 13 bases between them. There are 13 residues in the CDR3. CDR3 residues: CASSFDIETEAFF. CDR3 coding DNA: TGTGCCAGCAGTTTTGACATCGAGACCGAAGCTTTCTTT.